This T cell receptor (beta chain) emerged from a study of low-dose radiotherapy and immunotherapy resistance in tumors. Turning to the study itself: Treatment of Cohort 1 consisted of 0.5 Gy per fraction every 2 weeks, adding up to 6.5 Gy. With cycle 1 day 1 as the start, patients took oral aspirin 300 mg daily for four cycles.

Amplification of TCRs used a constant-region primer and V-primer adapter for roughly 21 PCR cycles. TCRdb redid the calling of the reads with MiXCR, one entry per CDR3 protein. The data contain fewer than 60,000 distinct CDR3 sequences, about an eighth of them singletons. The ends were cut back, 5 bases at V and 7 bases at J, with 11 bases in the middle. Germline loops: CDR1 MNHNS, CDR2 SASEGT. The CDR3 spans 12 residues. Noted time point: before trial treatment. Each donor was administered nivolumab, ipilimumab, aspirin, low-dose cyclophosphamide and low-dose radiotherapy. The chain combines TRBV6-1 with TRBJ1-2; TRBD1 is a possible D gene (5 bases). The sequence derives from a female donor with ovarian cancer. The sequencing used PBMCs, collected before treatment. CDR3 bases: TGTGCCAGCAGTCTGGGGACCCTTGGCTACACCTTC. Translation gives CASSLGTLGYTF.